This T cell receptor (beta chain) was retrieved from a study of cytomegalovirus exposure and HLA in healthy donors. As regards this clone: Other nucleotide sequences from this sample produce the same CDR3.

PCR involved 60 Vbeta and 13 Jbeta primers. Assay used: immunoSEQ multiplex PCR; TCRdb lists only in-frame clones, some missing. The sample lists about 130,000 clones, more than 80% occurring once. The V gene's germline CDR1 is SNHLY and CDR2 FYNNEI. The germline V and J ends were trimmed by 4 bases and 5 bases, with 14 bases remaining between them. The CDR3 loop spans 14 amino acids. This clonotype was sampled from a man aged 25-45 years in good health and CMV-seropositive. The specimen sequenced was PBMCs. V is TRBV2 and J is TRBJ2-5, with TRBD2 as a possible D gene (6 bases). In nucleotides, the CDR3 is TGTGCCAGCAGTGGGGGGGATAGGGCTGAGACCCAGTACTTC. Translating gives CASSGGDRAETQYF.